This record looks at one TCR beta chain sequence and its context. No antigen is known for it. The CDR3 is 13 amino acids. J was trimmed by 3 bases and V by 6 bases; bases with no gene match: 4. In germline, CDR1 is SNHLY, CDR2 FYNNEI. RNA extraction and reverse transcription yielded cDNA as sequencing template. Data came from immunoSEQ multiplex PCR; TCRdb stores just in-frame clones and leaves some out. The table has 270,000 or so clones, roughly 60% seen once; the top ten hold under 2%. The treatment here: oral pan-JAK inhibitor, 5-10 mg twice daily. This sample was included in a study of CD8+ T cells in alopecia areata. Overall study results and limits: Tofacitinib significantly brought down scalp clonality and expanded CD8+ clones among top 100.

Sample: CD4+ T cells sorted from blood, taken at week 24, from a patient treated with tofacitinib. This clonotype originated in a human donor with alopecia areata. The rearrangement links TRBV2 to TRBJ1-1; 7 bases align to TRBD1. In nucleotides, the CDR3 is TGTGCCAGCAGAAGACAGGGAGACACTGAAGCTTTCTTT. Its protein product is CASRRQGDTEAFF.